This T cell receptor beta chain was documented in a study of blood T cell repertoires in COVID-19. Overall study: Both acute and convalescent COVID-19 samples were obtained from the United States, Italy and Spain. PBMCs, B-cell-depleted T cells, or T cells were the source of the cDNA or gDNA that made up the material.

Under the authors' procedure: Amplifying reference gene primers gave estimates of nucleated cell counts. Method: immunoSEQ multiplex PCR; TCRdb's copy keeps in-frame clones and lacks some. D and trimming come from the DNA, and the V and J calls and clone size come from that table. The table shows about 280,000 clones, with around 90% occurring only once. The TCR was taken from a woman aged 40 to 50 who had recovered from COVID-19. Specimen: peripheral blood.

CDR3 amino acids: CASSLAPLALYEQYF. The CDR3 coding sequence is TGTGCCAGCAGCTTAGCACCACTCGCCCTGTACGAGCAGTACTTC. V and J are TRBV7-2 and TRBJ2-7; no firm D call. V was shortened by 0 bases and J by 4 bases, with 13 bases between the two germline ends. This CDR3 region has 15 residues. Per the germline V gene, CDR1 is SGHTA and CDR2 is FQGNSA.